This TCR beta chain was identified in a study of technical replicates of blood from a handful of donors (dated 2017 in TCRdb). Trimming accounts for 4 bases at V and 5 bases at J, while the number of junction bases matched to no gene is 2. CDR1 and CDR2, per the germline V gene, are SGHNT and YENEEA. CDR3 length: 12 amino acids, cysteine to phenylalanine. Only the CDR3 portion is preserved as DNA: 36 bases, with reading frame beginning at the first base. This clone has only one observation. Its antigen specificity is not known. Base qualities are not provided; no much larger clone lies one nucleotide away. To prepare the library, the immunoSEQ multiplex PCR assay was applied. TCRdb stores this immuneACCESS table with in-frame sequences only. Part of the clones is absent; in the studies checked, under half of the shortfall reflects unresolved V genes, and no reason is known for the rest. The sample data list approximately 99,000 clones, and roughly 96% of these were observed just once. The ten largest clones add up to 0.2% to 0.25% of the sample.

The specimen was T cells isolated from PBMCs. This chain joins TRBV11-3 to TRBJ2-7, with 7 bases aligning to TRBD1. The TCR was taken from a human donor in good health. The CDR3: CASSSTGHEQYF. The DNA sequence is TGTGCCAGCAGCTCGACAGGGCACGAGCAGTACTTC.